Below are 30 T cell receptor beta chains sequenced from a single sample in a study of blood T cells in healthy people across ages. The use of a sample-barcoded 5' primer and a J-beta primer mix characterized a second PCR of roughly 7 to 12 cycles. From the 5' RACE reads, TCRdb called clonotypes with MiXCR, one entry per CDR3 protein. The sample comprises approximately 1.5 million distinct CDR3 sequences, about 35% of which are singletons, and 11% rests with the top ten. The specimen sequenced was blood. These receptors were obtained from a woman aged 30 to 39 in good health.

Concerning this clonotype: A much larger clone lies a single base off, so this may be a read error. The CDR3 loop reads CSVRTGPSHEQYF. The CDR3 nucleotides are TGCAGCGTCCGTACAGGTCCGAGCCACGAGCAGTACTTC. The chain links TRBV29-1 to TRBJ2-7; D perhaps matches TRBD1 (5 bases). V was clipped by 6 bases and J by 5 bases, with 17 bases between them. The CDR3 length is 13 residues. Germline V lookup: CDR1 SQVTM, CDR2 ANQGSEA.

This clonotype was found a few times. This chain connects TRBV24-1 to TRBJ2-1; D remains unclear. V lost 1 base and J 7 bases, leaving 10 bases between the germline ends. Germline loops: CDR1 KGHDR, CDR2 SFDVKD. The CDR3 has 14 amino acids. The CDR3 spells CATSDFPDGNEQFF. The CDR3 DNA sequence: TGTGCCACCAGTGATTTCCCCGACGGGAATGAGCAGTTCTTC.

To note about this clonotype: Being one base from a much bigger clone, this may be a read error. This chain joins TRBV4-1 and TRBJ2-5; perhaps TRBD2 as D (6 bases). CDR1 is MGHRA and CDR2 is YSYEKL in the germline V gene. The CDR3 totals 16 residues. The CDR3 loop is CASSQGPAGIQETRYF. The CDR3 DNA reads TGCGCCAGCAGCCAAGGACCAGCGGGCATACAAGAGACCCGGTACTTC.

The table lists this clonotype with a count of one. The V gene is TRBV29-1, the J gene TRBJ2-5; maybe TRBD1 (6 bases). The ends were cut back, 6 bases at V and 2 bases at J, with 28 bases in the middle. This CDR3 contains 18 residues. Germline lookup yields CDR1 SQVTM and CDR2 ANQGSEA. CDR3 sequence (DNA): TGCAGCGTGGTACCTCCTAATCAGGACGACAGGTCGCAAGAGACCCAGTACTTC. Encoded protein: CSVVPPNQDDRSQETQYF. Full variable domain (rest looked up from reference TRBV29-1 and TRBJ2-5): SAVISQKPSRDICQRGTSLTIQCQVDSQVTMMFWYRQQPGQSLTLIATANQGSEATYESGFVIDKFPISRPNLTFSTLTVSNMSPEDSSIYLCSVVPPNQDDRSQETQYFGPGTRLLVL.

This clonotype was picked up many times. J is TRBJ2-5 and V is TRBV29-1; no clear D gene. V lost 2 bases to trimming and J lost 5 bases, with 9 bases between them. Germline-derived CDR1 and CDR2 are SQVTM and ANQGSEA. CDR3 length: 12 residues. The CDR3 region has the DNA TGCAGCGTTGAAATAGGACGCGAGACCCAGTACTTC. Protein sequence: CSVEIGRETQYF.

The chain recombines TRBV20-1 with TRBJ2-7; the D is unclear. Germline CDR1 is DFQATT and CDR2 is SNEGSKA (reference sequence). V was cut by 0 bases and J by 4 bases, with 10 bases left in between. The CDR3 loop spans 13 amino acids. The DNA of the CDR3 is TGCAGTGCTAGAGACGTCTCGCCTTACGAGCAGTACTTC. It is translated as CSARDVSPYEQYF.

This clonotype was counted between two and nine times. V and J are TRBV6-2 or TRBV6-3 and TRBJ2-7; 8 positions match TRBD1. The CDR3 sequence is 15 residues long. Germline V lookup: CDR1 MNHEY, CDR2 SVGEGT. Germline trimming cut 3 bases from V and 2 bases from J; bases unmatched to any gene: 6. The CDR3 spells CASSYPGGRTYEQYF. CDR3 DNA sequence: TGTGCCAGCAGTTATCCAGGGGGCCGAACCTACGAGCAGTACTTC.

This clonotype was observed a handful of times. The chain joins TRBV9 to TRBJ1-1; possibly TRBD1 for D (6 bases). The CDR3 contains 15 residues. Per the germline V gene, CDR1 is SGDLS and CDR2 is YYNGEE. V gave up 4 bases and J gave up 1 base, with 14 bases separating them. The CDR3 nucleotides are TGTGCCAGCAGCCCCGGGGACACCACGAACACTGAAGCTTTCTTT. Its translation: CASSPGDTTNTEAFF.

Of note for this clonotype: At one boundary the junction diverges from the germline segment, which might be a read error. J is TRBJ2-3 and V is TRBV12-3 or TRBV12-4, with 7 bases that match TRBD2. This CDR3 has 14 residues. CDR3 residues: CTSTTGLVEDTQYF. The CDR3 region has the DNA TGTACCAGCACCACTGGACTAGTGGAAGATACGCAGTATTTT.

This rearrangement joins TRBV6-1 to TRBJ1-1; D ambiguous. Trimming stripped 11 bases from V and 5 bases from J, with 27 bases between. The CDR3 has 16 amino acids. Germline loops: CDR1 MNHNS, CDR2 SASEGT. As DNA, the CDR3 is TGTGCCGGCACCGGCAGTCGACTCCTTAGGTTGACTGAAGCTTTCTTT. This sequence encodes CAGTGSRLLRLTEAFF.

This clonotype has a handful of counts. This sequence joins TRBV20-1 and TRBJ1-1, with D maybe TRBD1 (5 bases). The V end lost 3 bases, the J end lost 0 bases, and 8 bases lay between the germline ends. The germline V gene has CDR1 DFQATT and CDR2 SNEGSKA (reference sequence). The CDR3 has 13 residues. The CDR3 sequence is CSARTAMNTEAFF. In DNA form, the CDR3 reads TGCAGTGCTAGGACAGCAATGAACACTGAAGCTTTCTTT.

This clonotype was counted only a few times. The V and J genes are TRBV27 and TRBJ1-1; D is possibly TRBD1 (5 bases). In germline, CDR1 is MNHEY, CDR2 SMNVEV (reference sequence). The CDR3 loop spans 13 amino acids. Trimming stripped 3 bases from V and 5 bases from J, with 10 bases between. DNA of the CDR3: TGTGCCAGCAGTTTTGGGGCTAGAACTGAAGCTTTCTTT. It yields the protein CASSFGARTEAFF.

As for this clonotype: Sequence at one end of the junction differs from germline and may be a read error. The chain links TRBV5-1 to TRBJ1-2; 8 bases agree with TRBD1. This CDR3 spans 15 amino acids. Germline CDR1 and CDR2: SGHRS and YFSETQ. CDR3 protein: CASSLTGQASYGHTF. The CDR3 DNA follows: TGCGCCAGCAGCTTGACGGGACAGGCGAGCTATGGCCACACCTTC.

The V and J genes are TRBV20-1 and TRBJ2-3, with D unresolved. The CDR3 is 12 residues long. In germline, CDR1 is DFQATT, CDR2 SNEGSKA (reference sequence). Trimming removed 0 bases from V and 7 bases from J, with 8 bases in between. The CDR3 bases are TGCAGTGCTAGAGAGCCTCCATATACGCAGTATTTT. Translated: CSAREPPYTQYF.

This clonotype showed up just a few times. V gene TRBV4-2 combines with J gene TRBJ2-7, with D hard to call. Trimming took off 0 bases at V and 1 base at J, with 10 bases between the two ends. Germline values: CDR1 LGHNA, CDR2 YNFKEQ. This CDR3 has 15 residues. CDR3 sequence reads: CASSQEVGQSYEQYF. The CDR3 DNA reads as TGTGCCAGCAGCCAAGAAGTTGGCCAATCCTACGAGCAGTACTTC.

The rearrangement links TRBV5-1 to TRBJ2-7; TRBD1 agrees at 11 bases. Germline lookup yields CDR1 SGHRS and CDR2 YFSETQ. The V segment lost 4 bases and the J segment 2 bases; nucleotides outside the gene matches: 5. This CDR3 spans 15 amino acids. The CDR3: CASSAGQGGAYEQYF. The DNA for the CDR3 is TGCGCCAGCAGCGCGGGACAGGGGGGAGCCTACGAGCAGTACTTC.

The rearrangement joins TRBV2 to TRBJ2-1; 7 bases agree with TRBD2. Trimming at V came to 7 bases and at J to 8 bases, leaving 5 bases not matched to a gene. Germline V gene lookup returns CDR1 SNHLY and CDR2 FYNNEI. The CDR3 length is 12 residues. The CDR3 protein is CASTRESDEQFF. The CDR3 nucleotides are TGTGCCAGCACGCGGGAGTCGGATGAGCAGTTCTTC.

Here the CDR3 DNA reads TGTGCCTGGAGTATAGGGACGGGGAATACTGAAGCTTTCTTT. It is translated as CAWSIGTGNTEAFF. The gene calls are TRBV30 and TRBJ1-1; D possibly corresponds to TRBD1 (5 bases). The V and J ends lost 2 bases and 5 bases respectively, with 15 bases between them. The V gene's germline CDR1 is GTSNPN and CDR2 SVGIG (reference sequence). The CDR3 totals 14 residues.

This clonotype was detected only a few times. V and J are TRBV2 and TRBJ2-7; TRBD2 agrees at 7 bases. V lost 2 bases to trimming and J lost 2 bases; unmatched junction nucleotides: 3. This CDR3 has 14 residues. In germline, CDR1 is SNHLY, CDR2 FYNNEI. CDR3 sequence reads: CASSESGAAYEQYF. For the CDR3, the DNA is TGTGCCAGCAGTGAAAGCGGGGCTGCCTACGAGCAGTACTTC.

On this clonotype itself: A much larger clone lies one base from this, so it may be a read error. The V call is TRBV20-1, the J call TRBJ2-5; D call uncertain. Matching the DNA end better, TRBJ2-7 makes the J call doubtful. The CDR3 length is 13 residues. Germline CDR1 DFQATT, CDR2 SNEGSKA (reference sequence). For the CDR3, the DNA is TGCAGTGCTAGAGATCGATCCCCCTACGAGCAGTACTTC. Protein: CSARDRSPYEQYF.

This clonotype was detected a few times. This sequence may be a read error, since a much larger clone differs from it by one base. The V and J genes are TRBV25-1 and TRBJ2-7; D is possibly TRBD1 (6 bases). The CDR3 covers 14 residues. Trimming took 2 bases from V and 5 from J, leaving 13 bases between them. CDR1 MGHDK and CDR2 SYGVNS come from the germline V gene. CDR3 residues: CASSEEGRGDEQYF. In DNA, the CDR3 is TGTGCCAGCAGTGAAGAGGGCAGGGGAGACGAGCAGTACTTC.

Comments on this clonotype: Mismatch with germline at one junction end may stem from a read error. The chain combines TRBV5-1 with TRBJ2-3; weak D call: TRBD2 (7 bases). This CDR3 is built from 14 residues. The V gene's germline CDR1 is SGHRS and CDR2 YFSETQ. The CDR3 sequence is CASSGGGSTDMQYF. Here the CDR3 DNA reads TGCGCCAGCAGCGGCGGGGGCTCGACAGATATGCAGTATTTT.

This sequence joins TRBV18 and TRBJ2-1, with D unresolved. V was trimmed by 2 bases and J by 5 bases, leaving 10 bases between them. The CDR3 sequence is 14 residues long. CDR1 and CDR2 (germline): KGHSH, LQKENI. The CDR3 sequence is CASSPGLEDNEQFF. In nucleotides, the CDR3 is TGTGCCAGCTCACCAGGTCTAGAGGACAATGAGCAGTTCTTC.

The gene calls are TRBV12-3 or TRBV12-4 and TRBJ1-1; no clear D gene. V lost 1 base, J lost 8 bases, and 17 bases lay in between. The CDR3 sequence is 15 residues long. The CDR3: CASSLESQAVGEAFF. For the CDR3, the DNA is TGTGCCAGCAGTTTAGAGAGCCAGGCGGTGGGGGAAGCTTTCTTT.

V gene TRBV7-2 combines with J gene TRBJ2-7, with D maybe TRBD1 (7 bases). The length of the CDR3 is 12 residues. V shed 2 bases and J shed 12 bases, with 14 bases lying between them. Per germline, CDR1 SGHTA and CDR2 FQGNSA. The CDR3 loop reads CASSLMGRGVYF. CDR3 nucleotides: TGTGCCAGCAGCTTAATGGGCAGGGGGGTGTACTTC.

The V and J genes are TRBV4-1 and TRBJ2-4; D is tentatively TRBD1 or TRBD2 (5 bases each). The germline gives CDR1 MGHRA, CDR2 YSYEKL. The CDR3 sequence is 16 residues long. V shed 5 bases and J shed 13 bases, with 27 bases lying between them. This chain's CDR3 is CASSTEHTGLLREQYF. The CDR3 nucleotides read TGCGCCAGCAGCACAGAGCATACGGGGCTTCTTCGAGAGCAGTACTTC.

This clonotype has only a few counts. As DNA, the CDR3 is TGCGCCAGCAGCTTGCTTTCCTCCCGCGAAGCCAACGTCCTGACTTTC. Residues: CASSLLSSREANVLTF. The chain employs TRBV5-1 and TRBJ2-6; no clear D gene. The CDR3 contains 16 residues. The ends were cut back, 1 base at V and 7 bases at J, with 15 bases in the middle. The germline gives CDR1 SGHRS, CDR2 YFSETQ.

CDR3: CASNSLDSNQPQHF. DNA of the CDR3: TGTGCCAGCAACAGCCTTGATAGCAATCAGCCCCAGCATTTT. The rearrangement joins TRBV6-2 or TRBV6-3 to TRBJ1-5; D not certain. Trimming removed 7 bases from V and 0 bases from J, with 10 bases in between. CDR1 is MNHEY, CDR2 SVGEGT, per germline. The CDR3 loop spans 14 amino acids.

The chain carries TRBV19 and TRBJ1-5; no clear D. The V gene lost 7 bases and the J gene lost 8 bases, with 12 bases spanning the gap. Germline lookup yields CDR1 LNHDA and CDR2 SQIVND (reference sequence). This CDR3 has 12 amino acids. CDR3 in DNA: TGTGCCAGTAAGTTCGGGTTAGAGCCCCAGCATTTT. Its translation is CASKFGLEPQHF.

The chain employs TRBV5-5 and TRBJ2-1, with TRBD1 matching 9 bases. Losses at the gene ends were 3 bases for V and 0 bases for J; bases not matched to a gene: 7. The CDR3 is made up of 17 amino acids. The germline CDR1 and CDR2 sequences are SGHKS and YYEKEE (reference sequence). The CDR3 coding sequence is TGTGCCAGCAGCTCCGGGACAGGGACGCCCTCCTACAATGAGCAGTTCTTC. Protein sequence: CASSSGTGTPSYNEQFF. Full variable domain (remainder filled in from reference TRBV5-5 and TRBJ2-1): DAGVTQSPTHLIKTRGQQVTLRCSPISGHKSVSWYQQVLGQGPQFIFQYYEKEERGRGNFPDRFSARQFPNYSSELNVNALLLGDSALYLCASSSGTGTPSYNEQFFGPGTRLTVL.